This is a list of T cell receptor beta chains from one sample in a study of blood T cell repertoires in COVID-19. Data came from immunoSEQ multiplex PCR; TCRdb stores just in-frame clones and leaves some out. The repertoire includes about 220,000 clones, around 91% of them detected once, and more than 12% sits in the top ten. Sequencing was done on a sample of PBMCs or T cells enriched from blood (not recorded which). The receptors were gathered from a man under 40 who had been exposed to COVID-19. Each CDR3 is given with its conserved first and last residue. D genes are given only for firm matches.

d_gene,v_gene,j_gene,CDR3aa,CDR3nt
-,TRBV7-9,TRBJ2-1,CASSLALGHPSYNEQFF,TGTGCCAGCAGCTTAGCTCTCGGACACCCATCCTACAATGAGCAGTTCTTC
-,TRBV11-2,TRBJ2-3,CASSLVGGTTDTQYF,TGTGCCAGCAGCTTAGTTGGAGGAACCACAGATACGCAGTATTTT
TRBD1,TRBV5-1,TRBJ1-2,CASSLGESSGTGGSNYGYTF,TGCGCCAGCAGCTTGGGGGAATCTTCCGGGACAGGGGGATCCAACTATGGCTACACCTTC
-,TRBV7-2,TRBJ2-7,CASSPRGYEQYF,TGTGCCAGCAGCCCCCGGGGATACGAGCAGTACTTC
TRBD1,TRBV5-1,TRBJ2-5,CASGRTGALETQYF,TGCGCCAGCGGTCGCACAGGGGCGCTTGAGACCCAGTACTTC
-,TRBV5-8,TRBJ1-3,CASSFPGVAGNTIYF,TGTGCCAGCAGCTTTCCGGGAGTAGCTGGAAACACCATATATTTT
-,TRBV11-2,TRBJ2-3,CASSLVPGRTDTQYF,TGTGCCAGCAGCTTAGTCCCAGGGCGCACAGATACGCAGTATTTT
TRBD2,TRBV4-1,TRBJ2-5,CASSQRGLAETQYF,TGCGCCAGCAGCCAAAGGGGACTAGCGGAGACCCAGTACTTC
-,TRBV11-2,TRBJ1-4,CASSVGGTNEKLFF,TGTGCCAGCAGCGTAGGAGGAACTAATGAAAAACTGTTTTTT
-,TRBV7-3,TRBJ2-7,CASSLTGDRVGEQYF,TGTGCCAGCAGCTTAACCGGGGATAGGGTGGGCGAGCAGTACTTC